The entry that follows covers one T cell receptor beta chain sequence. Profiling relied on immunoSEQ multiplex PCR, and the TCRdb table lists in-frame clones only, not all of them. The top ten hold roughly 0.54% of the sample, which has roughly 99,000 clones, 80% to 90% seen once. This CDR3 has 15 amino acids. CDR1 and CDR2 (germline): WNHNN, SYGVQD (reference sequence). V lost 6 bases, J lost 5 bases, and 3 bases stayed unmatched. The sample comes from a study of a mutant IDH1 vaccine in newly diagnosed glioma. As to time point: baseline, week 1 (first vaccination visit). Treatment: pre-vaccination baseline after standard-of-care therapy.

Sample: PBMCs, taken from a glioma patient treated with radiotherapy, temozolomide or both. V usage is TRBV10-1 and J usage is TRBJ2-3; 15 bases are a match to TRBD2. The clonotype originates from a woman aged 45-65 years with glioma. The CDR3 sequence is CASSSGLAGGDTQYF. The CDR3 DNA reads TGCGCCAGCAGCTCGGGACTAGCGGGAGGAGATACGCAGTATTTT.